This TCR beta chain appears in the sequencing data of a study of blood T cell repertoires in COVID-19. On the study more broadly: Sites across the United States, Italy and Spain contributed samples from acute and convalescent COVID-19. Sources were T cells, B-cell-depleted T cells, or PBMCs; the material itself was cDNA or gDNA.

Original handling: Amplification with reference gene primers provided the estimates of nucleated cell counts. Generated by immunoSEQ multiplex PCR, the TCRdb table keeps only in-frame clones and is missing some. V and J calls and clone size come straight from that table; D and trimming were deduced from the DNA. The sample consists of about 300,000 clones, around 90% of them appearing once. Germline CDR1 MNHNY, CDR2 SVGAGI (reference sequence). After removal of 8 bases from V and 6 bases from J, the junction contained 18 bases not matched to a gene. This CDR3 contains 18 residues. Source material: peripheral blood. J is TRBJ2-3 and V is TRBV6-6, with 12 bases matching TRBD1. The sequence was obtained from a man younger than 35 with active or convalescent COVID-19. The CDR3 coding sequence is TGTGCCAGCGGTCCAGCCGGGACAGGGGGCCGGGCATCTGATACGCAGTATTTT. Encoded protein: CASGPAGTGGRASDTQYF.